This T cell receptor beta chain derives from a study of neurological immune-mediated disorders. Whole-study findings and limits: Healthy controls had more TCR clonal expansion than multiple sclerosis, which showed the least, whereas HTLV-1-associated myelopathy showed the most.

This clonotype was seen ten or more times. Its specificity is not known. A junction end diverges from the germline sequence, so it may reflect a read error. 5'RACE with 10-nucleotide random UMIs generated the cDNA. TCRdb re-called the 5' RACE reads with MiXCR, one entry per CDR3 protein. The data show roughly 25,000 distinct CDR3 sequences, about 2.6% seen once. This clonotype was obtained from a woman in her forties or fifties with multiple sclerosis. Source material: PBMCs.

CDR3 in DNA: TGCGCCAGCAGCCAAAGACAGAATCAGCCCCAGAATTTT. Encoded protein: CASSQRQNQPQNF. This chain joins TRBV4-1 and TRBJ1-5; possibly TRBD1 for D (5 bases). Germline V gives CDR1 MGHRA, CDR2 YSYEKL. This CDR3 spans 13 amino acids.